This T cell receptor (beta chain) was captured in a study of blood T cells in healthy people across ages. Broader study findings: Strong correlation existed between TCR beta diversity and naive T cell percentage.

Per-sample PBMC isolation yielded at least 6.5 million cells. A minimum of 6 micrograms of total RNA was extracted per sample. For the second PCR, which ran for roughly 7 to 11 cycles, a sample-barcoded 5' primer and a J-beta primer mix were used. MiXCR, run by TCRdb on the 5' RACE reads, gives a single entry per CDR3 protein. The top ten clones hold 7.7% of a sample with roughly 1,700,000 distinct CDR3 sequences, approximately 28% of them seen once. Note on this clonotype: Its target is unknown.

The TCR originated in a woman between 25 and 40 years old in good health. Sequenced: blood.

The CDR3 loop reads CASSLQSLKGDTQYF. The CDR3 nucleotides are TGTGCCAGCAGCTTGCAATCCCTGAAGGGGGATACGCAGTATTTT. V gene TRBV5-5 combines with J gene TRBJ2-3; TRBD1 is a possible D gene (5 bases). CDR1 and CDR2 (germline): SGHKS, YYEKEE (reference sequence). With 1 base removed from V and 6 bases from J, the gap between germline ends came to 15 bases. The CDR3 consists of 15 residues.